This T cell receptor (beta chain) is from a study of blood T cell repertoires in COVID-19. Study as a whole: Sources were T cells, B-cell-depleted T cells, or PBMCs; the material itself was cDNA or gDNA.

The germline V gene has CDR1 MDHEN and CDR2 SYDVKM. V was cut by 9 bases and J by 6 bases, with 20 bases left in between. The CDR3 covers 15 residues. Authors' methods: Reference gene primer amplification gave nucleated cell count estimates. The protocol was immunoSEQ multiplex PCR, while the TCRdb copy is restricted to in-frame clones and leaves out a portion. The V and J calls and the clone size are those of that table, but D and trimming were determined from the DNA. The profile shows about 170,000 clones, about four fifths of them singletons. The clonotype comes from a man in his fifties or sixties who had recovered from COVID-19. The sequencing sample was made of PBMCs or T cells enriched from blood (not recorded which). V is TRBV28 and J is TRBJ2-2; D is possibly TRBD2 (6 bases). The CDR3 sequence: CASAARWGVSGELFF. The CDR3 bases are TGTGCCAGTGCGGCAAGGTGGGGGGTGTCCGGGGAGCTGTTTTTT.